This is a list of T cell receptor beta chains from one sample in a study of spatial heterogeneity in lung cancer. A single record per CDR3 protein comes from TCRdb applying MiXCR to the 5' RACE reads. The sample carries some 15,000 distinct CDR3 sequences, 13% to 15% recorded once. The input for sequencing was PBMCs, taken at surgery. The receptors were sampled from a male donor with early-stage non-small cell lung cancer. Both conserved end residues are part of each CDR3. D genes are given only for firm matches. Clone sizes are given selectively: once, few, many, or a class where the clone is expanded.

abundance: once
d_gene: .
v_gene: TRBV6-6
j_gene: TRBJ2-5
CDR3aa: CASSYGSETQYF
CDR3nt: TGTGCCAGCAGTTACGGGTCGGAGACCCAGTACTTC

abundance: many
d_gene: TRBD1
v_gene: TRBV19
j_gene: TRBJ1-4
CDR3aa: CASSRGQGLGEKLFF
CDR3nt: TGTGCCAGTAGTAGGGGACAGGGCCTCGGTGAAAAACTGTTTTTT

abundance: few
d_gene: .
v_gene: TRBV5-1
j_gene: TRBJ1-4
CDR3aa: CASSKDFGDEKLFF
CDR3nt: TGCGCCAGTTCCAAGGACTTCGGGGATGAAAAACTGTTTTTT

abundance: .
d_gene: .
v_gene: TRBV7-2
j_gene: TRBJ2-7
CDR3aa: CASSFGRLSSYEQYF
CDR3nt: TGTGCCAGCAGCTTTGGTCGCCTGAGCTCCTACGAGCAGTACTTC

abundance: few
d_gene: TRBD1
v_gene: TRBV7-9
j_gene: TRBJ1-1
CDR3aa: CASNPGGGNTEAFF
CDR3nt: TGTGCCAGCAATCCAGGGGGCGGGAACACTGAAGCTTTCTTT

abundance: .
d_gene: .
v_gene: TRBV10-2
j_gene: TRBJ1-4
CDR3aa: CASSDVSTNEKLFF
CDR3nt: TGCGCCAGCAGTGATGTGTCAACTAATGAAAAACTGTTTTTT

abundance: few
d_gene: .
v_gene: TRBV25-1
j_gene: TRBJ1-2
CDR3aa: CASSGSYGSYTF
CDR3nt: TGTGCCAGCAGTGGATCATATGGAAGCTACACCTTC

abundance: many
d_gene: TRBD1
v_gene: TRBV18
j_gene: TRBJ2-7
CDR3aa: CASSPTQGDEQYF
CDR3nt: TGTGCCAGCTCACCCACTCAGGGGGACGAGCAGTACTTC

abundance: many
d_gene: .
v_gene: TRBV20-1
j_gene: TRBJ2-1
CDR3aa: CSAESGSNEQFF
CDR3nt: TGCAGTGCTGAAAGTGGGTCTAATGAGCAGTTCTTC

abundance: many
d_gene: .
v_gene: TRBV28
j_gene: TRBJ2-1
CDR3aa: CASSFSWDTNEQFF
CDR3nt: TGTGCCAGCAGTTTCTCATGGGATACCAATGAGCAGTTCTTC

abundance: .
d_gene: .
v_gene: TRBV5-4
j_gene: TRBJ2-5
CDR3aa: CASSSRPRAETQYF
CDR3nt: TGTGCCAGCAGCTCCCGACCGAGAGCCGAGACCCAGTACTTC

abundance: .
d_gene: TRBD1
v_gene: TRBV2
j_gene: TRBJ2-3
CDR3aa: CASRDSRTDTQYF
CDR3nt: TGTGCCAGCCGGGACAGCCGCACAGATACGCAGTATTTT

abundance: .
d_gene: .
v_gene: TRBV2
j_gene: TRBJ2-5
CDR3aa: CASSVDRKETQYF
CDR3nt: TGTGCCAGCAGCGTGGACAGAAAAGAGACCCAGTACTTC

abundance: few
d_gene: .
v_gene: TRBV5-6
j_gene: TRBJ1-2
CDR3aa: CASSSNYGYTF
CDR3nt: TGTGCCAGCAGCTCTAACTATGGCTACACCTTC

abundance: .
d_gene: .
v_gene: TRBV29-1
j_gene: TRBJ1-1
CDR3aa: CSVFVRNMNTEAFF
CDR3nt: TGCAGCGTGTTTGTAAGGAACATGAACACTGAAGCTTTCTTT

abundance: many
d_gene: TRBD1
v_gene: TRBV28
j_gene: TRBJ2-7
CDR3aa: CASSSPTGGSYEQYF
CDR3nt: TGTGCCAGCAGTTCCCCGACAGGGGGAAGCTACGAGCAGTACTTC

abundance: many
d_gene: .
v_gene: TRBV20-1
j_gene: TRBJ2-7
CDR3aa: CSASSSYNYEQYF
CDR3nt: TGCAGTGCTAGTTCCAGCTACAACTACGAGCAGTACTTC

abundance: .
d_gene: .
v_gene: TRBV5-1
j_gene: TRBJ2-3
CDR3aa: CASSQDAFRGTDTQYF
CDR3nt: TGCGCCAGCAGCCAGGACGCCTTCAGGGGCACAGATACGCAGTATTTT

abundance: few
d_gene: TRBD1
v_gene: TRBV2
j_gene: TRBJ1-6
CDR3aa: CASSTGGGTPLHF
CDR3nt: TGTGCCAGCTCTACAGGGGGAGGGACACCCCTCCACTTT

abundance: .
d_gene: .
v_gene: TRBV4-3
j_gene: TRBJ2-7
CDR3aa: CASSQDSNGGWYEQYF
CDR3nt: TGCGCCAGCAGCCAAGATAGTAACGGGGGCTGGTACGAGCAGTACTTC

abundance: .
d_gene: .
v_gene: TRBV4-3
j_gene: TRBJ2-1
CDR3aa: CASSFGGALPNEQFF
CDR3nt: TGCGCCAGCAGCTTTGGGGGGGCTCTTCCCAATGAGCAGTTCTTC

abundance: many
d_gene: TRBD1
v_gene: TRBV5-4
j_gene: TRBJ1-2
CDR3aa: CASSPRQGINYGYTF
CDR3nt: TGTGCCAGCAGCCCGAGACAGGGGATTAACTATGGCTACACCTTC

abundance: few
d_gene: TRBD1
v_gene: TRBV7-8
j_gene: TRBJ1-4
CDR3aa: CASSRAGTGDEKLFF
CDR3nt: TGTGCCAGCAGCAGAGCCGGGACAGGGGATGAAAAACTGTTTTTT

abundance: .
d_gene: .
v_gene: TRBV2
j_gene: TRBJ2-2
CDR3aa: CASSGRWESTGELFF
CDR3nt: TGTGCCAGCAGTGGGAGGTGGGAATCCACCGGGGAGCTGTTTTTT

abundance: many
d_gene: .
v_gene: TRBV7-8
j_gene: TRBJ2-5
CDR3aa: CASSSPAGIGETQYF
CDR3nt: TGTGCCAGCAGCTCGCCGGCGGGGATAGGAGAGACCCAGTACTTC

abundance: few
d_gene: TRBD1
v_gene: TRBV7-2
j_gene: TRBJ1-3
CDR3aa: CASSLQGASSGNTIYF
CDR3nt: TGTGCCAGCAGCCTCCAGGGGGCCAGCTCTGGAAACACCATATATTTT

abundance: many
d_gene: .
v_gene: TRBV6-6
j_gene: TRBJ2-7
CDR3aa: CASSYSGSREEQYF
CDR3nt: TGTGCCAGCAGTTACTCGGGGTCCCGTGAAGAGCAGTACTTC

abundance: many
d_gene: .
v_gene: TRBV25-1
j_gene: TRBJ1-1
CDR3aa: CASSDTGRGNTEAFF
CDR3nt: TGTGCCAGCAGTGATACAGGGAGGGGGAACACTGAAGCTTTCTTT

abundance: .
d_gene: TRBD1
v_gene: TRBV5-4
j_gene: TRBJ1-1
CDR3aa: CAVRSSGNGDSTEAFF
CDR3nt: TGTGCCGTTCGGTCGTCAGGGAACGGGGACAGCACTGAAGCTTTCTTT

abundance: .
d_gene: .
v_gene: TRBV7-2
j_gene: TRBJ1-6
CDR3aa: CASSLRGGGSYNSPLHF
CDR3nt: TGTGCCAGCAGCTTAAGGGGAGGAGGCTCCTATAATTCACCCCTCCACTTT

abundance: few
d_gene: .
v_gene: TRBV9
j_gene: TRBJ2-3
CDR3aa: CASSVEGRGGDTQYF
CDR3nt: TGTGCCAGCAGCGTAGAAGGGCGGGGTGGGGATACGCAGTATTTT

abundance: few
d_gene: .
v_gene: TRBV4-2
j_gene: TRBJ2-5
CDR3aa: CASSPLLEGGPETQYF
CDR3nt: TGTGCCAGCAGCCCTTTACTCGAGGGGGGGCCGGAGACCCAGTACTTC

abundance: few
d_gene: .
v_gene: TRBV7-9
j_gene: TRBJ1-2
CDR3aa: CASSLGAAKNYGYTF
CDR3nt: TGTGCCAGCAGCTTAGGGGCAGCTAAGAACTATGGCTACACCTTC

abundance: many
d_gene: TRBD2
v_gene: TRBV2
j_gene: TRBJ2-7
CDR3aa: CASSDPSGEGEQYF
CDR3nt: TGTGCCAGCAGTGACCCCAGCGGGGAGGGTGAGCAGTACTTC

abundance: many
d_gene: .
v_gene: TRBV6-1
j_gene: TRBJ2-7
CDR3aa: CASSEREIATYEQYF
CDR3nt: TGTGCCAGCAGTGAGAGGGAGATTGCTACCTACGAGCAGTACTTC

abundance: few
d_gene: TRBD1
v_gene: TRBV27
j_gene: TRBJ1-4
CDR3aa: CASGPGQGATNEKLFF
CDR3nt: TGTGCCAGCGGACCGGGACAGGGAGCAACTAATGAAAAACTGTTTTTT

abundance: few
d_gene: TRBD1
v_gene: TRBV20-1
j_gene: TRBJ1-2
CDR3aa: CSPGGVNYGYTF
CDR3nt: TGCAGCCCAGGGGGGGTTAACTATGGCTACACCTTC

abundance: .
d_gene: TRBD1
v_gene: TRBV9
j_gene: TRBJ2-5
CDR3aa: CASSLWTGPEETQYF
CDR3nt: TGTGCCAGCAGCCTTTGGACAGGCCCCGAAGAGACCCAGTACTTC

abundance: .
d_gene: .
v_gene: TRBV2
j_gene: TRBJ2-5
CDR3aa: CASMVVGTQYF
CDR3nt: TGTGCCAGCATGGTCGTCGGGACCCAGTACTTC

abundance: many
d_gene: .
v_gene: TRBV5-1
j_gene: TRBJ2-3
CDR3aa: CASSLGAETDTQYF
CDR3nt: TGCGCCAGCAGCTTGGGGGCGGAAACAGATACGCAGTATTTT

abundance: .
d_gene: TRBD2
v_gene: TRBV20-1
j_gene: TRBJ2-7
CDR3aa: CSAWRGDPYEQYF
CDR3nt: TGCAGTGCGTGGCGGGGGGATCCCTACGAGCAGTACTTC

abundance: .
d_gene: .
v_gene: TRBV19
j_gene: TRBJ1-5
CDR3aa: CASLQGIGNQPQHF
CDR3nt: TGTGCCAGTCTGCAGGGCATTGGCAATCAGCCCCAGCATTTT

abundance: few
d_gene: TRBD1
v_gene: TRBV6-1
j_gene: TRBJ1-5
CDR3aa: CASSGPRVTGASQPQHF
CDR3nt: TGTGCCAGCAGTGGCCCCCGTGTGACAGGGGCCAGTCAGCCCCAGCATTTT

abundance: few
d_gene: .
v_gene: TRBV28
j_gene: TRBJ2-7
CDR3aa: CASSFRPGIYEQYF
CDR3nt: TGTGCCAGCAGTTTTCGTCCGGGGATCTACGAGCAGTACTTC

abundance: many
d_gene: TRBD1
v_gene: TRBV3-1
j_gene: TRBJ1-1
CDR3aa: CASSQSGGADTEAFF
CDR3nt: TGTGCCAGCAGCCAATCAGGGGGCGCGGACACTGAAGCTTTCTTT

abundance: .
d_gene: .
v_gene: TRBV6-2/TRBV6-3
j_gene: TRBJ1-5
CDR3aa: CASSRSHRNQPQHF
CDR3nt: TGTGCCAGCAGTCGTTCCCACAGGAATCAGCCCCAGCATTTT

abundance: few
d_gene: .
v_gene: TRBV28
j_gene: TRBJ2-1
CDR3aa: CASSPGTNEQFF
CDR3nt: TGTGCCAGCAGCCCCGGGACGAATGAGCAGTTCTTC

abundance: few
d_gene: .
v_gene: TRBV28
j_gene: TRBJ1-3
CDR3aa: CASSPWGYSGNTIYF
CDR3nt: TGTGCCAGCAGTCCCTGGGGGTACTCTGGAAACACCATATATTTT

abundance: few
d_gene: TRBD1
v_gene: TRBV20-1
j_gene: TRBJ2-2
CDR3aa: CSVPRQGNTGELFF
CDR3nt: TGCAGTGTCCCTCGACAGGGTAACACCGGGGAGCTGTTTTTT